This T cell receptor (beta chain) was identified in a study of OX40 agonist ivuxolimab in advanced cancers. For the study at large: Among those treated, three patients had partial responses, one with hepatocellular carcinoma and two with cutaneous melanoma.

Study results and limitations: Antigen targets of the expanded peripheral T cells went undetermined.

Using immunoSEQ multiplex PCR, the repertoire was profiled, and TCRdb retains in-frame clones only, with some absent. The profile covers tens of thousands of clones, with 94% appearing a single time and approximately 15% taken by the ten largest. To note about this clone: Its antigen remains unidentified.

The CDR3 contains 17 residues. Trimming cost V 4 bases and J 1 base, with 18 bases left between them. The germline CDR1 and CDR2 sequences are MNHEY and SMNVEV (reference sequence). The specimen was CD4+ or CD8+ T cells sorted from blood, collected in a trial of the OX40 agonist ivuxolimab. This clonotype was obtained from an adult with an advanced solid tumor such as melanoma, head and neck, liver or kidney cancer. The rearrangement joins TRBV27 to TRBJ2-3, with a tentative D call TRBD1 (5 bases). The CDR3, as DNA: TGTGCCAGCAGTTCCGGGTCCCATTTAGGGGGCACAGATACGCAGTATTTT. As protein: CASSSGSHLGGTDTQYF.